A selection of T cell receptor beta chains follows, all from one sample in a study of T cell responses to AZD1222 COVID-19 vaccine. The table came from immunoSEQ multiplex PCR; TCRdb's copy has only in-frame clones and leaves some out. The repertoire consists of 20,000 to 30,000 clones, with 80% to 90% occurring once and the leading ten covering around a third. The sequencing here drew on peripheral blood, taken 28 days after the second AZD1222 dose. These receptors originate from an adult who received the AZD1222 COVID-19 vaccine. CDR3s leave out the opening cysteine and the closing phenylalanine or tryptophan. The order of the fields is V gene, CDR3 protein.

TRBV27 ASRIQGVGREKLF
TRBV2 ASSDWGSSKNIQY
TRBV18 ASSPGPGNIQY
TRBV27 ASRDSGSLNEQY
TRBV24-1 ATSELTGVRTEAF
TRBV5-1 ASSSLLTGANEQY
TRBV20-1 SAREDYEQY
TRBV28 ASSFRFYGYT
TRBV5-1 ASSHRDSEQF
TRBV27 ASSLGGSSYNEQF
TRBV4-3 ASSQSGVGAKNIQY
TRBV29-1 SVASLAGVGETQY
TRBV2 ASRPGLVGYEQY
TRBV10-3 AISDPRAGGTDTQY
TRBV18 ASSPAGENYGYT
TRBV28 ASSRQHGYEQY
TRBV24-1 ATSSGQGVYEQY
TRBV28 ASTPTGTPNSPLH
TRBV5-1 ASSTDRRTGMDTIY
TRBV2 ASSARTVQETQY
TRBV5-1 AKDRGRNTEAF
TRBV29-1 SVGLAGGRDTGELF
TRBV10-1 ASSEPGKGTGELF
TRBV5-4 ASSLERDGPYEQY